This is a list of T cell receptor beta chains from one sample in a study of T cell repertoires in cytomegalovirus infection. TCRdb analysed the reads with MiXCR anew, one entry per CDR3 protein. The table shows roughly 730,000 distinct CDR3 sequences, with around 31% occurring only once. Their recognized antigens are unknown. The sample was cultured PBMCs, taken from culture after CMV antigen stimulation. The receptors were sampled from a human donor in good health (CMV status not recorded). Some clones in this sample may be carry-over from other donors' samples. Each CDR3 is given with its conserved first and last residue. A D gene is named only where the DNA matches it firmly. The size field is filled for only some rows; it gives once, few, many or a size class.

abundance: -; len: 13; d_gene: -; v_gene: TRBV19; j_gene: TRBJ2-7; CDR3nt: TGTGCCAGTAGTATTGGACAGCCCTACGAGCAGTACTTC; CDR3aa: CASSIGQPYEQYF
abundance: -; len: 13; d_gene: -; v_gene: TRBV10-2; j_gene: TRBJ1-1; CDR3nt: TGCGCCAGCAGATACACGGAGAACACTGAAGCTTTCTTT; CDR3aa: CASRYTENTEAFF
abundance: -; len: 17; d_gene: TRBD2; v_gene: TRBV3-1; j_gene: TRBJ2-1; CDR3nt: TGTGCCAGCAGCGATCGACTAGCGGGGAGAGGCTACAATGAGCAGTTCTTC; CDR3aa: CASSDRLAGRGYNEQFF
abundance: -; len: 13; d_gene: -; v_gene: TRBV7-9; j_gene: TRBJ2-7; CDR3nt: TGTGCCAGCAGCTTAGTACAGGCAGGCGAGCAGTACTTC; CDR3aa: CASSLVQAGEQYF
abundance: many; len: 13; d_gene: -; v_gene: TRBV12-3/TRBV12-4; j_gene: TRBJ1-1; CDR3nt: TGTGCCAGCAGCCCCCAGACGGGCACTGAAGCTTTCTTT; CDR3aa: CASSPQTGTEAFF
abundance: -; len: 16; d_gene: -; v_gene: TRBV4-1; j_gene: TRBJ2-1; CDR3nt: TGCGCCAGCAGCCCCCTAGGGGGGATGATTTACAATGAGCAGTTCTTC; CDR3aa: CASSPLGGMIYNEQFF
abundance: -; len: 17; d_gene: TRBD1; v_gene: TRBV19; j_gene: TRBJ1-5; CDR3nt: TGTGCCAGTAGTATTGAGGGGACAGCATATAGCAATCAGCCCCAGCATTTT; CDR3aa: CASSIEGTAYSNQPQHF
abundance: -; len: 17; d_gene: TRBD2; v_gene: TRBV6-5; j_gene: TRBJ2-1; CDR3nt: TGTGCCAGCAGTCCCGGGGCGGGAGGGGGGGCGTACAATGAGCAGTTCTTC; CDR3aa: CASSPGAGGGAYNEQFF
abundance: -; len: 14; d_gene: TRBD1; v_gene: TRBV20-1; j_gene: TRBJ1-6; CDR3nt: TGCAGTGCTGGTCCGGGACAGTATAATTCACCCCTCCACTTT; CDR3aa: CSAGPGQYNSPLHF
abundance: -; len: 16; d_gene: TRBD2; v_gene: TRBV7-2; j_gene: TRBJ2-2; CDR3nt: TGTGCCAGCAGCTGGGGACTAGCGGGTCTCACCGGGGAGCTGTTTTTT; CDR3aa: CASSWGLAGLTGELFF
abundance: -; len: 16; d_gene: TRBD2; v_gene: TRBV7-2; j_gene: TRBJ2-7; CDR3nt: TGTGCCAGCAGCTTAGGGGGTAGCGGGAGGTTCGACGAGCAGTACTTC; CDR3aa: CASSLGGSGRFDEQYF
abundance: few; len: 16; d_gene: TRBD1; v_gene: TRBV27; j_gene: TRBJ2-5; CDR3nt: TGTGCCAGCCTCCCACCGGGGACAGGGGGAGGGGAGACCCAGTACTTC; CDR3aa: CASLPPGTGGGETQYF
abundance: few; len: 13; d_gene: -; v_gene: TRBV20-1; j_gene: TRBJ2-7; CDR3nt: TGCAGTGCCACGGGTAACAGCCTCTACGAGCAGTACTTC; CDR3aa: CSATGNSLYEQYF
abundance: many; len: 17; d_gene: TRBD1; v_gene: TRBV11-2; j_gene: TRBJ1-2; CDR3nt: TGTGCCAGCAGCTTACGTGAGACAGGGGAAAATAACTATGGCTACACCTTC; CDR3aa: CASSLRETGENNYGYTF
abundance: -; len: 14; d_gene: -; v_gene: TRBV4-1; j_gene: TRBJ1-4; CDR3nt: TGCGCCAGCAGCCAAGAGTCGGCTAATGAAAAACTGTTTTTT; CDR3aa: CASSQESANEKLFF
abundance: -; len: 14; d_gene: -; v_gene: TRBV20-1; j_gene: TRBJ2-1; CDR3nt: TGCAGTGCTAGAGGCCCGTGGGGGGATGGTGAGCAGTTCTTC; CDR3aa: CSARGPWGDGEQFF
abundance: -; len: 14; d_gene: -; v_gene: TRBV20-1; j_gene: TRBJ2-5; CDR3nt: TGCAGTGCCAGGGGGGGAGGACGGGGGGAGACCCAGTACTTC; CDR3aa: CSARGGGRGETQYF
abundance: few; len: 16; d_gene: -; v_gene: TRBV6-5; j_gene: TRBJ1-6; CDR3nt: TGTGCCAGCAGTTGGGGGATTCGCTCCTATAATTCACCCCTCCACTTT; CDR3aa: CASSWGIRSYNSPLHF
abundance: many; len: 14; d_gene: -; v_gene: TRBV7-2; j_gene: TRBJ1-1; CDR3nt: TGTGCCAGCAGGGAGGGACGGCTGAACACTGAAGCTTTCTTT; CDR3aa: CASREGRLNTEAFF
abundance: -; len: 17; d_gene: -; v_gene: TRBV20-1; j_gene: TRBJ1-1; CDR3nt: TGCAGTGCTAGAGGAGGGCGGGGGGGGCGCGGGGGCACTGAAGCTTTCTTT; CDR3aa: CSARGGRGGRGGTEAFF
abundance: many; len: 15; d_gene: -; v_gene: TRBV7-2; j_gene: TRBJ1-5; CDR3nt: TGTGCCAGCAGCTTACAGGGTTCCCTCGGGCAGCCCCAGCATTTT; CDR3aa: CASSLQGSLGQPQHF
abundance: many; len: 18; d_gene: TRBD2; v_gene: TRBV7-2; j_gene: TRBJ2-7; CDR3nt: TGTGCCAGCAGCCCCCACCTGACTAGCGGGGGGACCGTCTACGAGCAGTACTTC; CDR3aa: CASSPHLTSGGTVYEQYF
abundance: -; len: 13; d_gene: -; v_gene: TRBV4-2; j_gene: TRBJ2-7; CDR3nt: TGTGCCAGCAGCCAGTCCGTCAGGGGCGAGCAGTACTTC; CDR3aa: CASSQSVRGEQYF
abundance: -; len: 17; d_gene: TRBD2; v_gene: TRBV19; j_gene: TRBJ2-2; CDR3nt: TGTGCCAGTAGTATTCCCCTCCTAGCGGGAGGCACCGGGGAGCTGTTTTTT; CDR3aa: CASSIPLLAGGTGELFF
abundance: -; len: 14; d_gene: -; v_gene: TRBV6-1; j_gene: TRBJ2-3; CDR3nt: TGTGCCACCGAAAAGGGTTTATACACAGATACGCAGTATTTT; CDR3aa: CATEKGLYTDTQYF
abundance: few; len: 14; d_gene: -; v_gene: TRBV7-6; j_gene: TRBJ2-1; CDR3nt: TGTGCCAGCAGCCCATTCCAGCAGGGTTCTGAGCAGTTCTTC; CDR3aa: CASSPFQQGSEQFF
abundance: few; len: 15; d_gene: -; v_gene: TRBV19; j_gene: TRBJ1-1; CDR3nt: TGTGCCAGTAGTATCACCGGGACGGTGAACACTGAAGCTTTCTTT; CDR3aa: CASSITGTVNTEAFF
abundance: -; len: 15; d_gene: -; v_gene: TRBV12-3/TRBV12-4; j_gene: TRBJ1-4; CDR3nt: TGTGCCAGCAGGCTTAGGAACACGTATAATGAAAAACTGTTTTTT; CDR3aa: CASRLRNTYNEKLFF
abundance: few; len: 14; d_gene: TRBD1; v_gene: TRBV20-1; j_gene: TRBJ2-7; CDR3nt: TGCAGTGCTTCCCGGGACAGAGTACCCTACGAGCAGTACTTC; CDR3aa: CSASRDRVPYEQYF
abundance: few; len: 13; d_gene: -; v_gene: TRBV4-1; j_gene: TRBJ2-3; CDR3nt: TGCGCCAGCAGCCAAGAAGGAGTGGATACGCAGTATTTT; CDR3aa: CASSQEGVDTQYF
abundance: -; len: 15; d_gene: -; v_gene: TRBV7-2; j_gene: TRBJ1-6; CDR3nt: TGTGCCAGCAGCTCCGCCGGGGGGGTTGTTTCACCCCTCCACTTT; CDR3aa: CASSSAGGVVSPLHF
abundance: -; len: 16; d_gene: -; v_gene: TRBV11-2; j_gene: TRBJ2-3; CDR3nt: TGTGCCAGCATGGGGTTAGTGAGCGGTAGCACAGATACGCAGTATTTT; CDR3aa: CASMGLVSGSTDTQYF
abundance: -; len: 14; d_gene: -; v_gene: TRBV6-6; j_gene: TRBJ2-1; CDR3nt: TGTGCCAGCAGCCCAGTGTCCCCTATCAATGAGCAGTTCTTC; CDR3aa: CASSPVSPINEQFF
abundance: few; len: 17; d_gene: -; v_gene: TRBV10-3; j_gene: TRBJ1-2; CDR3nt: TGTGCCATCAGTGAGTCGCTTATCCGGGCCACTAACTATGGCTACACCTTC; CDR3aa: CAISESLIRATNYGYTF
abundance: -; len: 17; d_gene: TRBD1; v_gene: TRBV5-4; j_gene: TRBJ1-4; CDR3nt: TGTGCCAGCAGCTCTAGACAGGGGCTAGCAACTAATGAAAAACTGTTTTTT; CDR3aa: CASSSRQGLATNEKLFF
abundance: -; len: 15; d_gene: -; v_gene: TRBV19; j_gene: TRBJ1-4; CDR3nt: TGTGCCAGTAGTGACACCACGTACGCCGGCGAAAAACTGTTTTTT; CDR3aa: CASSDTTYAGEKLFF
abundance: few; len: 13; d_gene: TRBD2; v_gene: TRBV7-9; j_gene: TRBJ2-1; CDR3nt: TGTGCCAGCAGCCGGAGCGGGGAAAATGAGCAGTTCTTC; CDR3aa: CASSRSGENEQFF
abundance: -; len: 15; d_gene: -; v_gene: TRBV28; j_gene: TRBJ1-5; CDR3nt: TGTGCCAGCACTACGGCCTCCGGCGGCAATCAGCCCCAGCATTTT; CDR3aa: CASTTASGGNQPQHF
abundance: -; len: 13; d_gene: TRBD2; v_gene: TRBV10-2; j_gene: TRBJ2-3; CDR3nt: TGCGCCAGCAAGCTAGCGGGAGATCATACGCAGTATTTT; CDR3aa: CASKLAGDHTQYF
abundance: few; len: 11; d_gene: -; v_gene: TRBV12-3/TRBV12-4; j_gene: TRBJ1-4; CDR3nt: TGTGCCAGCAGCCAAATTCAGGAACTGTTTTTT; CDR3aa: CASSQIQELFF
abundance: -; len: 16; d_gene: TRBD1; v_gene: TRBV12-3/TRBV12-4; j_gene: TRBJ1-1; CDR3nt: TGTGCCAGCAGTTCGTACAGGGGGCGCGGGGACACTGAAGCTTTCTTT; CDR3aa: CASSSYRGRGDTEAFF
abundance: -; len: 15; d_gene: -; v_gene: TRBV7-8; j_gene: TRBJ2-5; CDR3nt: TGTGCCAGCAGCTCGCGTTGGACAGTCCAAGAGACCCAGTACTTC; CDR3aa: CASSSRWTVQETQYF
abundance: -; len: 16; d_gene: TRBD2; v_gene: TRBV19; j_gene: TRBJ2-7; CDR3nt: TGTGCCAGAGCACGAAGCGGGAGCCCCCGGCTGGGCGAGCAGTACTTC; CDR3aa: CARARSGSPRLGEQYF
abundance: -; len: 14; d_gene: -; v_gene: TRBV2; j_gene: TRBJ2-1; CDR3nt: TGTGCCAGCACCATGGGGGTTGGTGGGACAGAGCAGTTCTTC; CDR3aa: CASTMGVGGTEQFF
abundance: -; len: 13; d_gene: -; v_gene: TRBV15; j_gene: TRBJ1-2; CDR3nt: TGTGCCACCAGCAGAGGCCCTAACTATGGCTACACCTTC; CDR3aa: CATSRGPNYGYTF
abundance: -; len: 12; d_gene: -; v_gene: TRBV10-3; j_gene: TRBJ2-7; CDR3nt: TGTGCCATCAGTGGGGACGGATACGAGCAGTACTTC; CDR3aa: CAISGDGYEQYF
abundance: -; len: 13; d_gene: -; v_gene: TRBV7-8; j_gene: TRBJ2-5; CDR3nt: TGTGCCAGCAGCGGAACCGGGATCGAGACCCAGTACTTC; CDR3aa: CASSGTGIETQYF
abundance: many; len: 15; d_gene: TRBD2; v_gene: TRBV7-2; j_gene: TRBJ2-3; CDR3nt: TGTGCCAGCAGCTTAGGACTAGCGGGACCAGATACGCAGTATTTT; CDR3aa: CASSLGLAGPDTQYF
abundance: -; len: 14; d_gene: -; v_gene: TRBV7-9; j_gene: TRBJ2-4; CDR3nt: TGTGCCAGCAGCTTAGGCGAGGCCAAAAACATTCAGTACTTC; CDR3aa: CASSLGEAKNIQYF
abundance: -; len: 13; d_gene: -; v_gene: TRBV7-6; j_gene: TRBJ2-7; CDR3nt: TGTGCCAGCAGCCAACCCATTTGGCACGAGCAGTACTTC; CDR3aa: CASSQPIWHEQYF
abundance: few; len: 14; d_gene: -; v_gene: TRBV27; j_gene: TRBJ2-3; CDR3nt: TGTGCCAGCAAGCTCGTGCGGGGCACAGATACGCAGTATTTT; CDR3aa: CASKLVRGTDTQYF
abundance: -; len: 14; d_gene: -; v_gene: TRBV20-1; j_gene: TRBJ1-4; CDR3nt: TGCAGTGCTAGAGATGTGAGGACTAATGAAAAACTGTTTTTT; CDR3aa: CSARDVRTNEKLFF
abundance: -; len: 16; d_gene: -; v_gene: TRBV6-4; j_gene: TRBJ2-2; CDR3nt: TGTGCCAGCAGTGACTCATGGGGGGCGAACACCGGGGAGCTGTTTTTT; CDR3aa: CASSDSWGANTGELFF